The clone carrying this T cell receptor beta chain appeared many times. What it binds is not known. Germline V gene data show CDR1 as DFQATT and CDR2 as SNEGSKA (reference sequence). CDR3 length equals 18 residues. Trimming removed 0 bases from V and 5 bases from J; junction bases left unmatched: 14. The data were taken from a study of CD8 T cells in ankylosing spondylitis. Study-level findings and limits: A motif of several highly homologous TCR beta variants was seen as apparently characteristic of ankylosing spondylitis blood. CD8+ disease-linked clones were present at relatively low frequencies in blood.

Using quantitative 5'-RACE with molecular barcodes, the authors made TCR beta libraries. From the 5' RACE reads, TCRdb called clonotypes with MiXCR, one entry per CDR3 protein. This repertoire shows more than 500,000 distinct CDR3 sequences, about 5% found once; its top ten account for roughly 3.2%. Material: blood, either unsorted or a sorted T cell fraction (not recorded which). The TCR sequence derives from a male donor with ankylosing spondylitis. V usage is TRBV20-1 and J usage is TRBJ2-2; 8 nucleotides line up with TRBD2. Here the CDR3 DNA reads TGCAGTGCTAGAGACCCCCTTGTATACGGGAGGGGAACCGGGGAGCTGTTTTTT. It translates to CSARDPLVYGRGTGELFF.